These 27 T cell receptor beta chains share one sample of origin, sequenced in a study of beta chain features in type 1 diabetes. The entirety of the isolated RNA underwent reverse transcription, so expressed TCRB transcripts were sequenced. Generated by immunoSEQ multiplex PCR, the TCRdb table keeps only in-frame clones and is missing some. Here the sample spans 120,000 or so clones, about 18% being singletons. General observations from the study: TCRB CDR3s were moderately but significantly shorter in Type 1 diabetes patients in all four CD4+ subsets.

Their antigens remain unidentified. The sequenced sample was central memory CD4+ T cells from blood. These receptors all come from a young man with type 1 diabetes.

This clone was seen a few times. This rearrangement joins TRBV23-1 to TRBJ2-7; tentative D call: TRBD1 (5 bases). TRBV23-1 is an ORF, and what it does is uncertain. The CDR3 has 18 amino acids. V was trimmed by 4 bases and J by 2 bases, leaving 24 bases between them. CDR3 sequence (DNA): TGCGCCAGCAGTCTCAACGCCGGCAGGGCGCGCGTAGCCTACGAGCAGTACTTC. Translating gives CASSLNAGRARVAYEQYF.

The table lists this clone with a few counts. The CDR3 DNA reads TGTGCCAGCAGCTTTAGCGGGGGCCCCCAAGAGACCCAGTACTTC. Its translation is CASSFSGGPQETQYF. J is TRBJ2-5 and V is TRBV5-4, with TRBD2 matching over 9 bases. The germline CDR1 and CDR2 sequences are SGHNT and YYREEE (reference sequence). V shed 2 bases, J shed 1 base, and the junction held 3 bases outside the gene matches. The CDR3 length is 15 residues.

V gene TRBV30 combines with J gene TRBJ1-2; tentative D call: TRBD1 (5 bases). Germline V gives CDR1 GTSNPN, CDR2 SVGIG (reference sequence). The CDR3 totals 13 residues. V was shortened by 3 bases and J by 4 bases, with 12 bases between the two germline ends. The CDR3 here is CAWSLGTGYGYTF. In DNA form, the CDR3 reads TGTGCCTGGAGCCTAGGCACAGGCTATGGCTACACCTTC.

A few counts support this clone. The chain is built from TRBV29-1 and TRBJ2-1; 8 bases fit TRBD1. The CDR3 length is 14 residues. The V segment lost 3 bases and the J segment 7 bases; nucleotides outside the gene matches: 8. The germline V gene encodes CDR1 SQVTM and CDR2 ANQGSEA. The CDR3 loop reads CSVDNDRGLNEQFF. CDR3 nucleotide sequence: TGCAGCGTTGATAACGACAGGGGTTTGAATGAGCAGTTCTTC.

The J gene is TRBJ2-5, the V gene TRBV7-2; D could derive from TRBD1 or TRBD2 (5 bases each). Trimming took off 2 bases at V and 2 bases at J, with 21 bases between the two ends. This CDR3 has 18 amino acids. The germline V gene encodes CDR1 SGHTA and CDR2 FQGNSA. CDR3 region: CASSLRHRRQRTQETQYF. DNA for the CDR3: TGTGCCAGCAGCTTAAGGCATCGAAGACAGAGGACTCAAGAGACCCAGTACTTC.

In its sample, this clone was seen many times. This sequence joins TRBV28 and TRBJ2-7; no definite D call. There are 11 residues in the CDR3. Germline CDR1 reads MDHEN; CDR2 reads SYDVKM. Trimming took off 8 bases at V and 7 bases at J, with 12 bases between the two ends. CDR3 bases: TGTGCCAGCCTTCAGGAGCCGGAGCAGTACTTC. This gives the protein CASLQEPEQYF.

This clone was observed at least ten times. The rearrangement joins TRBV14 to TRBJ2-7; 12 nucleotides match TRBD2. Trimming at V came to 1 base and at J to 3 bases, leaving 1 base not matched to a gene. Germline V gives CDR1 SGHDN, CDR2 FVKESK. The CDR3 covers 15 residues. The CDR3 loop is CASSQALAGGYEQYF. CDR3 DNA: TGTGCCAGCAGCCAAGCACTAGCGGGGGGCTACGAGCAGTACTTC.

V and J are TRBV9 and TRBJ2-7; a possible D gene is TRBD2 (6 bases). This CDR3 comprises 13 residues. Trimming pared 0 bases from V and 6 bases from J, leaving 10 bases between. CDR1 is SGDLS, CDR2 YYNGEE, per germline. CDR3 protein: CASSVAGGSEQYF. The CDR3 DNA follows: TGTGCCAGCAGCGTAGCAGGAGGGAGCGAGCAGTACTTC. Full variable domain (remainder filled in from reference TRBV9 and TRBJ2-7): DSGVTQTPKHLITATGQRVTLRCSPRSGDLSVYWYQQSLDQGLQFLIQYYNGEERAKGNILERFSAQQFPDLHSELNLSSLELGDSALYFCASSVAGGSEQYFGPGTRLTVT.

This rearrangement joins TRBV25-1 to TRBJ1-4; D unclear. From germline, CDR1 is MGHDK and CDR2 SYGVNS. The V gene lost 2 bases and the J gene lost 7 bases, with 11 bases spanning the gap. The CDR3 runs 14 residues. The CDR3 sequence: CASSEGGRSEKLFF. CDR3 sequence (DNA): TGTGCCAGCAGTGAAGGAGGGCGGAGTGAAAAACTGTTTTTT.

This clone was counted a few times. The V call is TRBV6-1, the J call TRBJ2-5; 9 bases map to TRBD1. The germline CDR1 and CDR2 sequences are MNHNS and SASEGT. This CDR3 is built from 13 residues. V lost 7 bases and J lost 4; bases outside the gene matches: 4. The CDR3 bases are TGTGCCAGCAAGGCGGGACAGGGAGAGACCCAGTACTTC. Protein sequence: CASKAGQGETQYF.

The J gene is TRBJ1-3, the V gene TRBV7-2; D perhaps matches TRBD1 (5 bases). The ends were cut back, 1 base at V and 0 bases at J, with 16 bases in the middle. This CDR3 has 18 residues. Germline CDR1 reads SGHTA; CDR2 reads FQGNSA. This CDR3 is CASSLVGQGSLSGNTIYF. DNA of the CDR3: TGTGCCAGCAGCTTAGTAGGACAAGGATCTCTCTCTGGAAACACCATATATTTT. The whole variable domain, filled in from reference TRBV7-2 and TRBJ1-3, reads GAGVSQSPSNKVTEKGKDVELRCDPISGHTALYWYRQSLGQGLEFLIYFQGNSAPDKSGLPSDRFSAERTGGSVSTLTIQRTQQEDSAVYLCASSLVGQGSLSGNTIYFGEGSWLTVV.

The chain combines TRBV11-2 with TRBJ2-6; 7 nucleotides align to TRBD2. Germline V gene sequence: CDR1 SGHAT, CDR2 FQNNGV. V shed 5 bases and J 1 base; nucleotides not matched to a gene: 5. This CDR3 is built from 16 residues. The CDR3 reads CASSPGGASGANVLTF. DNA for the CDR3: TGTGCCAGCAGCCCGGGAGGAGCTTCTGGGGCCAACGTCCTGACTTTC. Complete variable domain (other parts from reference TRBV11-2 and TRBJ2-6): EAGVAQSPRYKIIEKRQSVAFWCNPISGHATLYWYQQILGQGPKLLIQFQNNGVVDDSQLPKDRFSAERLKGVDSTLKIQPAKLEDSAVYLCASSPGGASGANVLTFGAGSRLTVL.

This clone turned up a few times. V is TRBV30 and J is TRBJ2-7; 8 bases line up with TRBD2. Germline CDR1 is GTSNPN and CDR2 is SVGIG (reference sequence). The CDR3 is 14 amino acids. V lost 6 bases, J lost 0 bases, and 7 bases stayed unmatched. CDR3 bases: TGTGCCTGTCGGCCAGCGGGAGCCTCCTACGAGCAGTACTTC. The encoded protein is CACRPAGASYEQYF.

This clone was counted between two and nine times. This chain links TRBV7-9 with TRBJ2-7, with no clear D. V was trimmed by 5 bases and J by 12 bases, leaving 11 bases between them. This CDR3 comprises 10 residues. Germline CDR1 is SEHNR and CDR2 is FQNEAQ (reference sequence). The CDR3 DNA reads as TGTGCCAGCAGCCCCTCCTCGATGTACTTC. This translates into CASSPSSMYF. Filled out from reference TRBV7-9 and TRBJ2-7, the complete variable domain reads DTGVSQNPRHKITKRGQNVTFRCDPISEHNRLYWYRQTLGQGPEFLTYFQNEAQLEKSRLLSDRFSAERPKGSFSTLEIQRTEQGDSAMYLCASSPSSMYFGPGTRLTVT.

V and J are TRBV30 and TRBJ2-1; D might be TRBD1 (6 bases). Germline assignment: CDR1 GTSNPN and CDR2 SVGIG (reference sequence). V dropped 3 bases and J dropped 10 bases, with 19 bases sitting between them. This CDR3 spans 14 amino acids. CDR3 bases: TGTGCCTGGAGCACTACAACCCTTGGGACAGAGCAGTTCTTC. Translation gives CAWSTTTLGTEQFF.

Worth noting for this clone: With a far larger clone one base away, a read error is the likely cause. This chain links TRBV29-1 with TRBJ2-5; D unresolved. CDR3 length: 13 residues. From germline, CDR1 is SQVTM and CDR2 ANQGSEA. CDR3 residues: CSGERASGETQYF. The CDR3, as DNA: TGCAGCGGTGAACGCGCGTCAGGAGAGACCCAGTACTTC.

This clone was detected ten times or more. The gene calls are TRBV9 and TRBJ2-1; D gene unclear. CDR1 and CDR2 from the germline V gene are SGDLS and YYNGEE. The V end was cut by 4 bases, the J end by 9 bases, with 14 bases between. The CDR3 is made up of 13 amino acids. The CDR3 region is CASSQHTSTEQFF. The CDR3 nucleotides read TGTGCCAGCAGCCAACATACCTCCACTGAGCAGTTCTTC.

In this sample, this clone turned up many times. This chain connects TRBV4-2 to TRBJ2-7; unclear D gene. V was pared by 0 bases and J by 3 bases, with 6 bases between. Germline CDR1 reads LGHNA; CDR2 reads YNFKEQ. The CDR3 is 13 amino acids. The DNA for the CDR3 is TGTGCCAGCAGCCAAGATGTTAACTACGAGCAGTACTTC. Protein product: CASSQDVNYEQYF.

There are many counts of this clone. The chain is built from TRBV18 and TRBJ2-3, with D maybe TRBD2 (5 bases). Between the trimmed V and J ends, which lost 0 bases and 2 bases, there was a span of 9 bases. CDR3 length: 15 residues. Looked up from germline, CDR1 is KGHSH and CDR2 is LQKENI. The CDR3 region has the DNA TGTGCCAGCTCACCACCTCTGAGGGTCACAGATACGCAGTATTTT. Translating gives CASSPPLRVTDTQYF.

This clone was counted only a few times. The CDR3 sequence is CASSEGWTHLYNEQFF. Here the CDR3 DNA reads TGTGCCAGCAGCGAGGGTTGGACTCACCTCTACAATGAGCAGTTCTTC. The V call is TRBV7-6, the J call TRBJ2-1; tentatively, D is TRBD2 (5 bases). Germline assignment: CDR1 SGHVS and CDR2 FNYEAQ. The CDR3 length is 16 residues. Trimming removed 5 bases from V and 3 bases from J, with 17 bases in between.

The CDR3 spells CASSRGQRNQPQHF. For the CDR3, the DNA is TGTGCCAGCAGCCGTGGACAGCGCAATCAGCCCCAGCATTTT. The chain combines TRBV28 with TRBJ1-5; weak D call: TRBD1 (6 bases). CDR1 and CDR2 (germline): MDHEN, SYDVKM. The V end lost 6 bases, the J end lost 2 bases, and 11 bases lay between the germline ends. This CDR3 is built from 14 residues.

This chain joins TRBV11-2 and TRBJ2-3; 8 nucleotides align to TRBD2. Trimming at V came to 5 bases and at J to 0 bases, leaving 7 bases not matched to a gene. This CDR3 region has 16 residues. Germline assignment: CDR1 SGHAT and CDR2 FQNNGV. This CDR3 is CASSPILAASTDTQYF. Here the CDR3 DNA reads TGTGCCAGCAGCCCGATACTAGCGGCTAGCACAGATACGCAGTATTTT.

This clone was recorded a few times. The chain joins TRBV11-2 to TRBJ2-5, with D perhaps TRBD1 (6 bases). CDR1 is SGHAT and CDR2 is FQNNGV in the germline V gene. Trimming cost V 1 base and J 5 bases, with 8 bases left between them. This CDR3 has 13 residues. In DNA, the CDR3 is TGTGCCAGCAGCTTAGGACAGGCGGAGACCCAGTACTTC. It encodes CASSLGQAETQYF.

CDR3 nucleotides: TGCGCCAGCAGCCAAGATGGGACTGGTCGCAATCAGCCCCAGCATTTT. Protein product: CASSQDGTGRNQPQHF. This chain joins TRBV4-1 and TRBJ1-5, with D perhaps TRBD1 (5 bases). This CDR3 is 16 amino acids long. V was trimmed by 0 bases and J by 2 bases, leaving 11 bases between them. Germline V gives CDR1 MGHRA, CDR2 YSYEKL.

The chain recombines TRBV30 with TRBJ2-5; TRBD2 agrees at 9 bases. The CDR3 sequence is 14 residues long. Germline CDR1 and CDR2: GTSNPN and SVGIG (reference sequence). V was clipped by 3 bases and J by 5 bases; unmatched bases: 7. The CDR3 DNA reads TGTGCCTGGAGAGTCGCGGGAGGGGGGGAGACCCAGTACTTC. Translated, it gives CAWRVAGGGETQYF.

Here the CDR3 reads CASSEPNTGELFF. CDR3 DNA sequence: TGTGCCAGCAGTGAGCCGAACACCGGGGAGCTGTTTTTT. The chain couples TRBV25-1 to TRBJ2-2; D is unresolved. V shed 3 bases and J shed 0 bases, with 2 bases lying between them. This CDR3 spans 13 amino acids. Germline CDR1 and CDR2: MGHDK and SYGVNS.

In its sample, this clone was seen a few times. V and J are TRBV4-1 and TRBJ1-1; D is perhaps TRBD1 (5 bases). This CDR3 has 17 residues. V lost 0 bases to trimming and J lost 5 bases, with 19 bases between them. In germline, CDR1 is MGHRA, CDR2 YSYEKL. The CDR3: CASSQDEVGREGTEAFF. CDR3 bases: TGCGCCAGCAGCCAAGACGAGGTAGGCAGGGAGGGAACTGAAGCTTTCTTT.